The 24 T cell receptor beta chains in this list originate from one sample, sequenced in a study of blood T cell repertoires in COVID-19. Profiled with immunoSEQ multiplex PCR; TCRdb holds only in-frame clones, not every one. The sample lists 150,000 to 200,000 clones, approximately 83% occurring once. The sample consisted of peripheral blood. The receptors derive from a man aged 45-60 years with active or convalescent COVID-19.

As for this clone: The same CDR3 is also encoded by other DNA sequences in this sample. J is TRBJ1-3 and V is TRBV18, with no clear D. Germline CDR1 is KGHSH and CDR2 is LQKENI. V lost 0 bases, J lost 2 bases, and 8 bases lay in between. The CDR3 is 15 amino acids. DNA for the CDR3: TGTGCCAGCTCACCACCGATAACAGCTGGAAACACCATATATTTT. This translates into CASSPPITAGNTIYF.

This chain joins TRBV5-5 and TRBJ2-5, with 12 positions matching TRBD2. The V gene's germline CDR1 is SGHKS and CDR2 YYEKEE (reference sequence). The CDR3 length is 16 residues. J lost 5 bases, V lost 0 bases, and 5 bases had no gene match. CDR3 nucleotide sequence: TGTGCCAGCAGCTTGGCCGCTAGCGGGGGGGCGGAGACCCAGTACTTC. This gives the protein CASSLAASGGAETQYF.

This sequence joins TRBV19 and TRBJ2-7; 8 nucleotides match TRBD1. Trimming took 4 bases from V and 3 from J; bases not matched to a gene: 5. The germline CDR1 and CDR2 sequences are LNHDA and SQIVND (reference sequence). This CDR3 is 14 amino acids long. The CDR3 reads CASSRDRWGYEQYF. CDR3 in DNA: TGTGCCAGTAGTAGGGACAGGTGGGGCTACGAGCAGTACTTC.

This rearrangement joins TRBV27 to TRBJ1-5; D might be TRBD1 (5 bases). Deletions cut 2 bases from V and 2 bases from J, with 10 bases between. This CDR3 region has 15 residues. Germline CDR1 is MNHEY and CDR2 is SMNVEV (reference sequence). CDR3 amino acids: CASSLGTGRNQPQHF. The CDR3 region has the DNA TGTGCCAGCAGTTTAGGTACAGGACGCAATCAGCCCCAGCATTTT.

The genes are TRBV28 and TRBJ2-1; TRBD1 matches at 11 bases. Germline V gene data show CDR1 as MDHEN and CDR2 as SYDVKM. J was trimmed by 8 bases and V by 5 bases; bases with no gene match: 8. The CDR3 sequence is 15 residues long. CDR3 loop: CASSTLGTGGDEQFF. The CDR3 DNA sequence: TGTGCCAGCAGTACCCTCGGGACAGGGGGGGATGAGCAGTTCTTC.

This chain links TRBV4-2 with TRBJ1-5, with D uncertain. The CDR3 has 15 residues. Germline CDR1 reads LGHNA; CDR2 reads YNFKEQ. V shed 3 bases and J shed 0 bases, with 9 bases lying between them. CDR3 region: CASSHAGVSNQPQHF. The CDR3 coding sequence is TGTGCCAGCAGCCACGCGGGAGTTAGCAATCAGCCCCAGCATTTT.

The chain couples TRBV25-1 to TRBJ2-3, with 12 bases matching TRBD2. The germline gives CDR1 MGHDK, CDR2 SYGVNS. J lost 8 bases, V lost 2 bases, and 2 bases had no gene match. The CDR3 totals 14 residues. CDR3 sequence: CASSELAGGTTQYF. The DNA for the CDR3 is TGTGCCAGCAGTGAACTAGCGGGGGGGACTACGCAGTATTTT. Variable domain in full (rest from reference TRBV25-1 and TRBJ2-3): EADIYQTPRYLVIGTGKKITLECSQTMGHDKMYWYQQDPGMELHLIHYSYGVNSTEKGDLSSESTVSRIRTEHFPLTLESARPSHTSQYLCASSELAGGTTQYFGPGTRLTVL.

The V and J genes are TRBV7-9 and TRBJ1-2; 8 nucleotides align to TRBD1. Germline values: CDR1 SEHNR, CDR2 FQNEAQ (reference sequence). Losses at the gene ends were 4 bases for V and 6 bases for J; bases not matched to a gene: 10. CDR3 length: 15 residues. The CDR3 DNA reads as TGTGCCAGCAGCTCAACCCAGGACAGGGTAAATGGCTACACCTTC. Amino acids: CASSSTQDRVNGYTF.

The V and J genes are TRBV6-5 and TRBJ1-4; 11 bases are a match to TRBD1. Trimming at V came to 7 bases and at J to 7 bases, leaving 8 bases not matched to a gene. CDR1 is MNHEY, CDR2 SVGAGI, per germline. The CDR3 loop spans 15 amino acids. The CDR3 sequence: CASTLNGQGAEKLFF. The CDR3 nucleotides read TGTGCCAGCACCTTAAACGGACAGGGGGCTGAAAAACTGTTTTTT.

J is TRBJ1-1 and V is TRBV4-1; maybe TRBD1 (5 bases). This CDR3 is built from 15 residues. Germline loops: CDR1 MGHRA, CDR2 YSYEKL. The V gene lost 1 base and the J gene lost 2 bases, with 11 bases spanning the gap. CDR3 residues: CASSQGDFINTEAFF. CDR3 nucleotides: TGCGCCAGCAGCCAAGGGGACTTCATCAACACTGAAGCTTTCTTT.

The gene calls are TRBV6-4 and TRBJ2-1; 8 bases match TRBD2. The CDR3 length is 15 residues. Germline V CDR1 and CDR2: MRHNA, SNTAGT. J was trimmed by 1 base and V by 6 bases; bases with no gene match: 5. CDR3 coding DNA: TGTGCCAGCAGGCTTAGCGGGACTTCCTACAATGAGCAGTTCTTC. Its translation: CASRLSGTSYNEQFF.

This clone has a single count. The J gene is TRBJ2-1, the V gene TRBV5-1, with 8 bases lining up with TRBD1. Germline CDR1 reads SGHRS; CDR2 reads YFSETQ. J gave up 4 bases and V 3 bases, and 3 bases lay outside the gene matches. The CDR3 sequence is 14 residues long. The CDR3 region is CASSSQGEYNEQFF. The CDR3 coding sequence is TGCGCCAGCAGCTCACAGGGGGAATACAATGAGCAGTTCTTC. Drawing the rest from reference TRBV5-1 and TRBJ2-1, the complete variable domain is KAGVTQTPRYLIKTRGQQVTLSCSPISGHRSVSWYQQTPGQGLQFLFEYFSETQRNKGNFPGRFSGRQFSNSRSEMNVSTLELGDSALYLCASSSQGEYNEQFFGPGTRLTVL.

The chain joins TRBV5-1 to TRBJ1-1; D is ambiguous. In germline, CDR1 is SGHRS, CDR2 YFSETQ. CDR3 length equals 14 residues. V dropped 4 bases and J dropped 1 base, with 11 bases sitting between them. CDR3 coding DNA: TGCGCCAGCAGCCTGAGTGGAGGGAACACTGAAGCTTTCTTT. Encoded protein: CASSLSGGNTEAFF.

CDR3: CASRTGVSSSYEQYF. CDR3 sequence (DNA): TGTGCCAGTAGAACAGGGGTTAGCAGCTCCTACGAGCAGTACTTC. The chain recombines TRBV19 with TRBJ2-7; 7 bases align to TRBD1. CDR1 and CDR2 (germline): LNHDA, SQIVND (reference sequence). The CDR3 consists of 15 residues. Trimming at V came to 6 bases and at J to 0 bases, leaving 8 bases not matched to a gene.

DNA of the CDR3: TGTGCCAGCAGCCAAGAGAGGCCGACCGTGAACACTGAAGCTTTCTTT. Translation gives CASSQERPTVNTEAFF. The chain is built from TRBV3-1 (or the pseudogene TRBV3-2) and TRBJ1-1; D remains unclear. Germline CDR1 reads LGHDT; CDR2 reads YNNKEL (reference sequence). The germline V and J ends were trimmed by 0 bases and 0 bases, with 11 bases remaining between them. The CDR3 spans 16 residues.

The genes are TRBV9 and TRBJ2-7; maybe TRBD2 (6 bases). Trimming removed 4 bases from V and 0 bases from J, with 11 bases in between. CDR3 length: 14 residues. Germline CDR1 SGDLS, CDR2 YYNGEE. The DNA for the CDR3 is TGTGCCAGCAGCCCCGGGACTCCCTCCTACGAGCAGTACTTC. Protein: CASSPGTPSYEQYF.

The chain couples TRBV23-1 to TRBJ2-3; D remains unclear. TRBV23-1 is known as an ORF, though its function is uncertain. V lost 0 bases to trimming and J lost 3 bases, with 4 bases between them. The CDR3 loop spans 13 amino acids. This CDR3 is CASSQSRTDTQYF. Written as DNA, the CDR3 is TGCGCCAGCAGTCAATCGAGGACAGATACGCAGTATTTT.

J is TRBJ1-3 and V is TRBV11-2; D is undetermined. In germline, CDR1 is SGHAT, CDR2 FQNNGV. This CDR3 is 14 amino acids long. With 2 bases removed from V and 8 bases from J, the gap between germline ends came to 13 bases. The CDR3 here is CASSLLQGSDTIYF. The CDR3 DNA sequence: TGTGCCAGCAGCTTATTACAAGGGAGCGACACCATATATTTT. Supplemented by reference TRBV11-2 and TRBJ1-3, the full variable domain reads EAGVAQSPRYKIIEKRQSVAFWCNPISGHATLYWYQQILGQGPKLLIQFQNNGVVDDSQLPKDRFSAERLKGVDSTLKIQPAKLEDSAVYLCASSLLQGSDTIYFGEGSWLTVV.

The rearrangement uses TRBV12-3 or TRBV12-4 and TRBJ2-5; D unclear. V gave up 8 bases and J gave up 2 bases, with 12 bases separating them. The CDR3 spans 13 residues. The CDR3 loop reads CASLDDIQETQYF. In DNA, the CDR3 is TGTGCCAGCTTAGATGATATTCAAGAGACCCAGTACTTC.

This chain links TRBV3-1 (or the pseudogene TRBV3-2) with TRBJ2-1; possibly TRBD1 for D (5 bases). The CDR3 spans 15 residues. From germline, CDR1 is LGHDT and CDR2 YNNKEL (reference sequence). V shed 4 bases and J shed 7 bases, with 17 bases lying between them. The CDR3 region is CASSPYEGARNEQFF. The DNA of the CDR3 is TGTGCCAGCAGCCCCTATGAAGGGGCGAGGAATGAGCAGTTCTTC.

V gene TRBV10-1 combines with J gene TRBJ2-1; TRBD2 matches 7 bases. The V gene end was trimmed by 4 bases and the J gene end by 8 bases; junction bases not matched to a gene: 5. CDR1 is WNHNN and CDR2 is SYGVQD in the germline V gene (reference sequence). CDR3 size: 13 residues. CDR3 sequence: CASSGGGSYEQFF. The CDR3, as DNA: TGCGCCAGCAGTGGGGGCGGGAGCTATGAGCAGTTCTTC.

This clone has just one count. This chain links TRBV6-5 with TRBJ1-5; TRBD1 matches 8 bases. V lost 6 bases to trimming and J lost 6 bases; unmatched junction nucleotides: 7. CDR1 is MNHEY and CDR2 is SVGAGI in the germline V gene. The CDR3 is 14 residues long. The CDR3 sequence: CASRADQGAQPQHF. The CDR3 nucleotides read TGTGCCAGCAGGGCCGATCAGGGGGCTCAGCCCCAGCATTTT.

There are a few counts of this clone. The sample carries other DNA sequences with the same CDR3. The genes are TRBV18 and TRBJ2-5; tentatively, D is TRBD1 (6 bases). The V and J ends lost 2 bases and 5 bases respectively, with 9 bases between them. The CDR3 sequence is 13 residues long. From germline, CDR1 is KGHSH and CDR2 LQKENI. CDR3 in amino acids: CASSPTGLETQYF. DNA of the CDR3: TGTGCCAGCTCACCAACAGGGTTGGAGACCCAGTACTTC. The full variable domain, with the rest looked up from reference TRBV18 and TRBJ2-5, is NAGVMQNPRHLVRRRGQEARLRCSPMKGHSHVYWYRQLPEEGLKFMVYLQKENIIDESGMPKERFSAEFPKEGPSILRIQQVVRGDSAAYFCASSPTGLETQYFGPGTRLLVL.

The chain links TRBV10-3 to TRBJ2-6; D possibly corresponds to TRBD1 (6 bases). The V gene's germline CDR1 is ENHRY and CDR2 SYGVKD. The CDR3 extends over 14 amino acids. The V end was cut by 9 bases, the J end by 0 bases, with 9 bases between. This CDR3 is CAITDSSGANVLTF. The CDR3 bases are TGTGCCATAACGGACAGCTCTGGGGCCAACGTCCTGACTTTC.